Listed here are 15 T cell receptor beta chains from one sample, sequenced in a study of glioma-infiltrating T cells. Using RNA template, CDR3s of TCR alpha and beta were amplified with iRepertoire arm-PCR. A single record per CDR3 protein comes from TCRdb applying MiXCR to the multiplex PCR reads. The table includes approximately 400,000 distinct CDR3 sequences, about 40% detected once. Sequencing was done on a sample of glioma tissue, nonneoplastic brain tissue, or PBMCs (not recorded which). These receptors originate from a human donor with low-grade glioma or glioblastoma, undergoing nonglioma brain surgery, or in good health (not recorded which).

This chain joins TRBV2 and TRBJ1-2; the D gene is possibly TRBD1 (6 bases). V lost 4 bases and J lost 4, with 16 bases in between. The CDR3 consists of 15 residues. CDR1 is SNHLY and CDR2 is FYNNEI in the germline V gene. DNA of the CDR3: TGTGCCAGCAGTGCCCGCCCAGGGGATACCTATGGCTACACCTTC. The encoded protein is CASSARPGDTYGYTF.

This clonotype came up many times. The chain employs TRBV20-1 and TRBJ1-2; D is possibly TRBD1 (5 bases). CDR3 size: 13 residues. Germline V CDR1 and CDR2: DFQATT, SNEGSKA (reference sequence). V lost 6 bases, J lost 10 bases, and 21 bases lay in between. CDR3 sequence (DNA): TGCAGTGCGGGAGGAGTAGGGGTCGGGGACTACACCTTC. Translated, it gives CSAGGVGVGDYTF.

The genes are TRBV27 and TRBJ2-6; D is perhaps TRBD2 (6 bases). The CDR3 has 15 amino acids. CDR1 is MNHEY, CDR2 SMNVEV, per germline (reference sequence). The germline V and J ends were trimmed by 5 bases and 0 bases, with 8 bases remaining between them. In nucleotides, the CDR3 is TGTGCCAGCAGTCCGGGGGTCTCTGGGGCCAACGTCCTGACTTTC. It translates to CASSPGVSGANVLTF. The entire variable domain, with the rest obtained from reference TRBV27 and TRBJ2-6, is as follows: EAQVTQNPRYLITVTGKKLTVTCSQNMNHEYMSWYRQDPGLGLRQIYYSMNVEVTDKGDVPEGYKVSRKEKRNFPLILESPSPNQTSLYFCASSPGVSGANVLTFGAGSRLTVL.

This clonotype was picked up a small number of times. J is TRBJ1-1 and V is TRBV5-1, with D unresolved. Germline lookup yields CDR1 SGHRS and CDR2 YFSETQ. Trimming removed 5 bases at V and 5 bases at J, with 19 bases between. There are 15 residues in the CDR3. The CDR3 DNA follows: TGCGCCAGCAGACTGTCAGGCGGGTGGGCGACTGAAGCTTTCTTT. Translated: CASRLSGGWATEAFF.

The chain joins TRBV6-6 to TRBJ2-1; the D gene could be TRBD1 or TRBD2 (6 bases each). CDR1 is MNHNY and CDR2 is SVGAGI in the germline V gene (reference sequence). V lost 5 bases and J 0 bases, leaving 17 bases between the germline ends. The CDR3 has 17 amino acids. The CDR3 protein is CASSPFPGASSYNEQFF. CDR3 in DNA: TGTGCCAGCAGTCCCTTCCCGGGGGCAAGCTCCTACAATGAGCAGTTCTTC.

The V gene is TRBV28, the J gene TRBJ1-5, with unresolved D. Germline CDR1 MDHEN, CDR2 SYDVKM. The V end was cut by 3 bases, the J end by 11 bases, with 17 bases between. This CDR3 has 14 residues. The CDR3 spells CASSFVGYSSAQHF. The CDR3, as DNA: TGTGCCAGCAGTTTTGTGGGCTACTCTTCGGCCCAGCATTTT. Filled out from reference TRBV28 and TRBJ1-5, the complete variable domain reads DVKVTQSSRYLVKRTGEKVFLECVQDMDHENMFWYRQDPGLGLRLIYFSYDVKMKEKGDIPEGYSVSREKKERFSLILESASTNQTSMYLCASSFVGYSSAQHFGDGTRLSIL.

This clonotype appeared many times. V and J are TRBV20-1 and TRBJ1-5, with D possibly being TRBD1 (6 bases). Germline V gives CDR1 DFQATT, CDR2 SNEGSKA (reference sequence). Deletions cut 6 bases from V and 0 bases from J, with 12 bases between. This CDR3 is 14 amino acids long. The CDR3 DNA follows: TGCAGTGCAAGCCTACAGGGTAGCAATCAGCCCCAGCATTTT. Protein: CSASLQGSNQPQHF.

The V gene is TRBV14, the J gene TRBJ2-7; D might be TRBD1 or TRBD2, each matching 5 bases. CDR1 is SGHDN, CDR2 FVKESK, per germline. The CDR3 totals 16 residues. V lost 1 base, J lost 0 bases, and 13 bases lay in between. The CDR3 DNA reads as TGTGCCAGCAGCCAAGCGGGGCCCCCCGCCTCCTACGAGCAGTACTTC. Protein: CASSQAGPPASYEQYF.

This clonotype has only one observation. A read error is possible here, since a much larger clone lies one base away. This sequence joins TRBV28 and TRBJ2-7, with 7 nucleotides matching TRBD2. This CDR3 comprises 14 residues. Germline CDR1 MDHEN, CDR2 SYDVKM. The J segment lost 6 bases and the V segment lost 7 bases, leaving 12 bases of the junction unmatched. This CDR3 reads CASTRRGRGFEQYF. The CDR3 DNA follows: TGTGCCAGCACTCGCCGGGGGAGGGGCTTCGAGCAGTACTTC.

The chain recombines TRBV2 with TRBJ2-1; D uncertain. In germline, CDR1 is SNHLY, CDR2 FYNNEI. The CDR3 runs to 14 residues. Between the trimmed V and J ends, which lost 0 bases and 9 bases, there was a span of 12 bases. Written as DNA, the CDR3 is TGTGCCAGCAGTGAAGCGACCGAGTTGGGTGAGCAGTTCTTC. This encodes CASSEATELGEQFF.

This clonotype was counted many times. The chain uses TRBV20-1 and TRBJ1-1; tentative D call: TRBD1 (5 bases). The CDR3 extends over 17 amino acids. Between the trimmed V and J ends, which lost 5 bases and 1 base, there was a span of 23 bases. CDR1 and CDR2 from the germline V gene are DFQATT and SNEGSKA (reference sequence). The CDR3 loop is CSAPPPGLLLGNTEAFF. For the CDR3, the DNA is TGCAGTGCTCCTCCCCCGGGACTTCTTTTGGGGAACACTGAAGCTTTCTTT.

This chain links TRBV28 with TRBJ2-7; 10 bases map to TRBD1. The trim removed 5 bases at V and 0 bases at J, leaving 4 bases unmatched. CDR1 MDHEN and CDR2 SYDVKM come from the germline V gene. This CDR3 has 15 residues. This CDR3 is CASSTDRGGSYEQYF. The CDR3 DNA reads as TGTGCCAGCAGTACGGACAGGGGGGGCTCCTACGAGCAGTACTTC. Looking up the rest from reference TRBV28 and TRBJ2-7 gives the full variable domain: DVKVTQSSRYLVKRTGEKVFLECVQDMDHENMFWYRQDPGLGLRLIYFSYDVKMKEKGDIPEGYSVSREKKERFSLILESASTNQTSMYLCASSTDRGGSYEQYFGPGTRLTVT.

In this sample, this clonotype turned up a few times. The chain joins TRBV4-3 to TRBJ2-7; 7 nucleotides agree with TRBD2. From germline, CDR1 is LGHNA and CDR2 YSLEER. After removal of 5 bases from V and 6 bases from J, the junction contained 7 bases not matched to a gene. The CDR3 consists of 13 residues. This chain's CDR3 is CASSKGRVSEQYF. In DNA, the CDR3 is TGCGCCAGCAGCAAAGGGAGGGTTTCCGAGCAGTACTTC.

The chain has TRBV18 and TRBJ1-2; no firm D call. Trimming stripped 8 bases from V and 8 bases from J, with 21 bases between. The length of the CDR3 is 14 residues. Germline V gives CDR1 KGHSH, CDR2 LQKENI. CDR3 DNA sequence: TGTGCCAGCAGCACCCTACGGGGAACATACGGCTACACCTTC. Protein sequence: CASSTLRGTYGYTF.

On this clonotype: The junction and the germline gene differ at one end; a read error may be behind it. V usage is TRBV3-1 and J usage is TRBJ2-7; 7 positions agree with TRBD1. The CDR3 is made up of 14 amino acids. Germline V gene sequence: CDR1 LGHDT, CDR2 YNNKEL (reference sequence). The CDR3 is CASSPGTASCEQYF. The CDR3 nucleotides are TGTGCCAGCAGCCCTGGGACAGCCTCCTGCGAGCAGTACTTC.